This TCR beta chain was found in a study of T cell clusters in autoimmune cytopenias. Findings and limits, study-wide: Primary autoimmune cytopenia patients seemingly lacked the physiological T cell clusters found in healthy donors. TRB repertoire shifts in secondary cytopenia and chronic lymphocytic leukemia mostly reflected lymphoma, not autoimmunity. No cluster-lack signature appeared between secondary cytopenia and chronic lymphocytic leukemia patients, apparently due to lymphoma masking.

Some 39,000 genome equivalents of blood DNA were amplified for TRB. A word on this clonotype: Its specificity is unknown.

One tube held mixed TRB-A and TRB-B primer pools for touch-down PCR. No DNA is given; TCRdb re-called the multiplex PCR reads and lists each CDR3 protein once. The ten top clones account for 3.5%, within a sample of several thousand distinct CDR3 sequences. Germline CDR1 and CDR2: KGHDR and SFDVKD. The CDR3 is 13 amino acids. The chain has TRBV24-1 and TRBJ1-5; the D gene TCRdb calls, TRBD1, cannot be checked with no DNA. The material sequenced was peripheral blood. The source of this sequence is a human donor with an autoimmune cytopenia or autoimmune hepatitis (not recorded which). CDR3 residues: CATSVTGHQPQHF.